Given below is one T cell receptor (beta chain) in context. In TCRdb, the PCR reads were re-called with MiXCR into one record per CDR3 protein. Seen here are 100,000 or so distinct CDR3 sequences, roughly half observed once, and the top ten hold over 10%. This record belongs to a study of CDR3 diversity in severe acne. Looked up from germline, CDR1 is SGHVT and CDR2 is SQSDAQ. The V segment lost 5 bases and the J segment 2 bases; nucleotides outside the gene matches: 7. The CDR3 is 16 residues long. The specimen was blood. The chain links TRBV7-4 to TRBJ2-1; 9 bases agree with TRBD2. The receptor's source is a male donor with acne. The CDR3 nucleotides read TGTGCCAGCAGCCCCGAGCGGGAGGCCCCCTACAATGAGCAGTTCTTC. Its protein is CASSPEREAPYNEQFF.